The 14 T cell receptor beta chains listed next were all sequenced from one sample in a study of shared clonotypes between healthy human individuals. Naive CD8 cells lacked CD45RO, underwent positive selection for CCR7 and left out terminally differentiated effector memory CD45RA+ cells. Method: immunoSEQ multiplex PCR; TCRdb's copy keeps in-frame clones and lacks some. This sample yields around 1.9 million clones, of which 93% are seen a single time; over 1.5% belongs to the top ten. Sequencing used naive CD8+ T cells from PBMCs. These receptors originate from a man aged 18 to 30 in good health. Some clones in this sample may be carry-over from other donors' samples.

The rearrangement joins TRBV21-1 to TRBJ1-3. TRBV21-1 is a listed pseudogene. The CDR3 sequence is 13 residues long. The CDR3 loop is CASSSPSGNTIYF. CDR3 coding DNA: TGTGCCAGCAGCTCCCCGTCTGGAAACACCATATATTTT.

This clone came up once. The chain couples TRBV14 to TRBJ2-2; D unclear. CDR1 and CDR2 from the germline V gene are SGHDN and FVKESK. Deletions cut 4 bases from V and 1 base from J, with 13 bases between. This CDR3 region has 16 residues. The CDR3 reads CASSPWTALNTGELFF. CDR3 coding DNA: TGTGCCAGCAGCCCTTGGACGGCCTTGAACACCGGGGAGCTGTTTTTT. Full variable domain (rest looked up from reference TRBV14 and TRBJ2-2): EAGVTQFPSHSVIEKGQTVTLRCDPISGHDNLYWYRRVMGKEIKFLLHFVKESKQDESGMPNNRFLAERTGGTYSTLKVQPAELEDSGVYFCASSPWTALNTGELFFGEGSRLTVL.

This sequence joins TRBV5-5 and TRBJ2-7, with 9 positions matching TRBD1. CDR1 and CDR2 from the germline V gene are SGHKS and YYEKEE (reference sequence). V was clipped by 1 base and J by 2 bases; unmatched bases: 7. This CDR3 is built from 16 residues. The CDR3 reads CASSLTMGQGAYEQYF. The CDR3 region has the DNA TGTGCCAGCAGCTTGACTATGGGACAGGGAGCCTACGAGCAGTACTTC.

The rearrangement links TRBV5-1 to TRBJ1-4; D gene unclear. Looked up from germline, CDR1 is SGHRS and CDR2 is YFSETQ. Trimming took 1 base from V and 0 from J, leaving 10 bases between them. This CDR3 is 16 amino acids long. The CDR3 sequence: CASSLYGPPTNEKLFF. CDR3 DNA: TGCGCCAGCAGCTTGTACGGGCCACCAACTAATGAAAAACTGTTTTTT.

The chain couples TRBV6-6 to TRBJ2-3, with 7 bases identical to TRBD2. After removal of 4 bases from V and 2 bases from J, the junction contained 6 bases not matched to a gene. The CDR3 spans 15 residues. Germline-derived CDR1 and CDR2 are MNHNY and SVGAGI (reference sequence). CDR3 DNA: TGTGCCAGCAGTTTAACTGAGCGGGACACAGATACGCAGTATTTT. This gives the protein CASSLTERDTDTQYF.

The rearrangement joins TRBV11-2 to TRBJ2-7, with a possible D match to TRBD2 (6 bases). The length of the CDR3 is 13 residues. Trimming shortened V by 1 base and J by 6 bases, and 10 bases separated the two germline ends. Per germline, CDR1 SGHAT and CDR2 FQNNGV. CDR3 sequence reads: CASSLGASAEQYF. In nucleotides, the CDR3 is TGTGCCAGCAGCTTAGGGGCTAGCGCCGAGCAGTACTTC.

The chain uses TRBV4-1 and TRBJ1-3; maybe TRBD1 (5 bases). Germline assignment: CDR1 MGHRA and CDR2 YSYEKL. The V and J ends lost 4 bases and 7 bases respectively, with 23 bases between them. The CDR3 contains 17 residues. The CDR3 is CASSLHSSRVGPNTIYF. The CDR3 coding sequence is TGCGCCAGCAGCCTCCACTCAAGCAGGGTGGGTCCCAACACCATATATTTT.

Here the CDR3 reads CASSNRVGGNTIYF. In DNA form, the CDR3 reads TGTGCCAGTAGTAACAGGGTCGGGGGAAACACCATATATTTT. The gene calls are TRBV19 and TRBJ1-3; D possibly corresponds to TRBD1 (6 bases). The CDR3 covers 14 residues. The germline V gene has CDR1 LNHDA and CDR2 SQIVND (reference sequence). Trimming pared 4 bases from V and 4 bases from J, leaving 11 bases between.

As DNA, the CDR3 is TGTGCCAGCAGCGAGGGTCCGGGACTAGTTTTAGATACGCAGTATTTT. It translates to CASSEGPGLVLDTQYF. J is TRBJ2-3 and V is TRBV9; 8 nucleotides align to TRBD2. Per the germline V gene, CDR1 is SGDLS and CDR2 is YYNGEE. J gave up 5 bases and V 3 bases, and 11 bases lay outside the gene matches. The length of the CDR3 is 16 residues.

The CDR3 coding sequence is TGTGCCAGCAGCGACCGGGACAGGGGCTACGAGCAGTACTTC. Amino acids: CASSDRDRGYEQYF. J is TRBJ2-7 and V is TRBV7-2; 10 bases map to TRBD1. The CDR3 spans 14 residues. Losses at the gene ends were 5 bases for V and 3 bases for J; bases not matched to a gene: 4. Germline V lookup: CDR1 SGHTA, CDR2 FQGNSA.

The chain couples TRBV28 to TRBJ2-1, with 7 bases identical to TRBD1. Trimming at V came to 6 bases and at J to 1 base, leaving 9 bases not matched to a gene. This CDR3 comprises 16 residues. In germline, CDR1 is MDHEN, CDR2 SYDVKM. In DNA form, the CDR3 reads TGTGCCAGCAGGACCTACAGGGGCGGGTCCTACAATGAGCAGTTCTTC. This translates into CASRTYRGGSYNEQFF.

V usage is TRBV28 and J usage is TRBJ2-5, with 14 bases lining up with TRBD2. J lost 4 bases, V lost 6 bases, and 7 bases had no gene match. CDR1 and CDR2 from the germline V gene are MDHEN and SYDVKM. The CDR3 is 16 amino acids. The CDR3 sequence: CASSPGLAGGGETQYF. The DNA of the CDR3 is TGTGCCAGCAGCCCTGGACTAGCGGGAGGTGGAGAGACCCAGTACTTC.

The gene calls are TRBV6-6 and TRBJ1-5; D ambiguous. The CDR3 extends over 15 amino acids. V gave up 5 bases and J gave up 6 bases, with 17 bases separating them. CDR1 is MNHNY and CDR2 is SVGAGI in the germline V gene (reference sequence). The DNA of the CDR3 is TGTGCCAGCAGTGAGGCGGCAGCCCTCCGTCAGCCCCAGCATTTT. It specifies CASSEAAALRQPQHF.

CDR3 sequence reads: CASLQGDYGNTIYF. Written as DNA, the CDR3 is TGTGCTAGCCTACAGGGGGATTATGGAAACACCATATATTTT. This sequence joins TRBV19 and TRBJ1-3, with 8 bases matching TRBD1. This CDR3 is built from 14 residues. Germline values: CDR1 LNHDA, CDR2 SQIVND (reference sequence).